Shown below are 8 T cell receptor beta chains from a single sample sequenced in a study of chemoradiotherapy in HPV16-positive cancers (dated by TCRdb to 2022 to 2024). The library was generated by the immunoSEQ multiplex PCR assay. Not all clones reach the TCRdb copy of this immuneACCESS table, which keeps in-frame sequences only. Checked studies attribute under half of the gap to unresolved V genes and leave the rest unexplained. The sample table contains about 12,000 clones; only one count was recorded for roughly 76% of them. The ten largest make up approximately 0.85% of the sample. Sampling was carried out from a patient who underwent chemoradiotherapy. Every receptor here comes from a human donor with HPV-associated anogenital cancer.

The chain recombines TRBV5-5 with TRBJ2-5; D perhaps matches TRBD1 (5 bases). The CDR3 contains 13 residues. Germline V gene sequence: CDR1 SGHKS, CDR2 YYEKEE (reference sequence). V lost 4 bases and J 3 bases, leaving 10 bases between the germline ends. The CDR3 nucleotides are TGTGCCAGCAGCCCGGACATCGAAGAGACCCAGTACTTC. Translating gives CASSPDIEETQYF.

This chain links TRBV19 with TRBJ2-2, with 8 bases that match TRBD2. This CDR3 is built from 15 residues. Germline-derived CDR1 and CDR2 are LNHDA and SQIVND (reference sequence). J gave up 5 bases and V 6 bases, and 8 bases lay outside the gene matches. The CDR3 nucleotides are TGTGCCAGTAGACCCGGGACTAGTGTGACCGGGGAGCTGTTTTTT. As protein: CASRPGTSVTGELFF.

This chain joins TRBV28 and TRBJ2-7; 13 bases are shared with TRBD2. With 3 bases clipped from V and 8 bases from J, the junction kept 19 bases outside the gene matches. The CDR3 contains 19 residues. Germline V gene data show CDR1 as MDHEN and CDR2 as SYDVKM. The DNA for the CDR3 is TGTGCCAGCAGTTTTATGGCCCGGCCACTAGCGGGAGGGCCTACGAAGCAGTACTTC. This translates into CASSFMARPLAGGPTKQYF.

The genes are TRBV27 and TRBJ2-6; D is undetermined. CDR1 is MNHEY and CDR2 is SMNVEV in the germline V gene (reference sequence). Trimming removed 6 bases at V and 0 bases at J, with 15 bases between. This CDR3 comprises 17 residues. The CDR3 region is CASRGYSRLSGANVLTF. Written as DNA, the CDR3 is TGTGCCAGCAGGGGGTACAGTCGGCTCTCTGGGGCCAACGTCCTGACTTTC.

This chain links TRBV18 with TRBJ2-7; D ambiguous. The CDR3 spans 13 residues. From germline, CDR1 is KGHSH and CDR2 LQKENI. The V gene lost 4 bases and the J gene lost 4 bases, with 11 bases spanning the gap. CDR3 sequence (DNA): TGTGCCAGCTCACTCATCGCAGAGTACGAGCAGTACTTC. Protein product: CASSLIAEYEQYF.

CDR3 residues: CASSVATNEKLFF. The CDR3 region has the DNA TGTGCCAGCAGTGTGGCAACTAATGAAAAACTGTTTTTT. The rearrangement joins TRBV25-1 to TRBJ1-4; D is ambiguous. This CDR3 comprises 13 residues. Germline CDR1 is MGHDK and CDR2 is SYGVNS. V lost 4 bases, J lost 0 bases, and 3 bases lay in between.

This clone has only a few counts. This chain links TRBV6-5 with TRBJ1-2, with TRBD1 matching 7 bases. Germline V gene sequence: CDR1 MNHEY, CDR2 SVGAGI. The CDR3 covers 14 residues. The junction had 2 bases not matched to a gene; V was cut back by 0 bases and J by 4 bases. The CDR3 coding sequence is TGTGCCAGCAGTTACTCGGGGACAGCCTATGGCTACACCTTC. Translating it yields CASSYSGTAYGYTF.

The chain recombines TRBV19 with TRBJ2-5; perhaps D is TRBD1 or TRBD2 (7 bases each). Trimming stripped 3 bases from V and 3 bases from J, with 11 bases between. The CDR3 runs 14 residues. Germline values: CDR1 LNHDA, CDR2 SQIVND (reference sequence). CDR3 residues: CASSMRGTEETQYF. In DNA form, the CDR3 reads TGTGCCAGTAGTATGCGGGGGACAGAAGAGACCCAGTACTTC.